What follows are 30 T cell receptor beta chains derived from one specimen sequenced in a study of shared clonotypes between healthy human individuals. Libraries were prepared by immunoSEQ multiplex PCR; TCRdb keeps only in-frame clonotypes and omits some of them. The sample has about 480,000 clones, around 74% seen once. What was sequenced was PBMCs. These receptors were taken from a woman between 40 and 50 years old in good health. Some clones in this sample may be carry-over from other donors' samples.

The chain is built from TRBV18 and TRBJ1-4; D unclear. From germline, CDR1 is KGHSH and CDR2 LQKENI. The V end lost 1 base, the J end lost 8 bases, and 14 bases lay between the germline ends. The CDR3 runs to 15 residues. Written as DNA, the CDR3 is TGTGCCAGCTCACCACAGGGCGAAGGAGGCGAAAAACTGTTTTTT. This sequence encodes CASSPQGEGGEKLFF.

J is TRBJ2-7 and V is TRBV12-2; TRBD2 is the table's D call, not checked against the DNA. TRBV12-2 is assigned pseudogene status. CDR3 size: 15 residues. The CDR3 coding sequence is TGTGCAAGTCGCTCGCGGGAGGGTAAGAGAGACGAGCAGTACTTC. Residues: CASRSREGKRDEQYF.

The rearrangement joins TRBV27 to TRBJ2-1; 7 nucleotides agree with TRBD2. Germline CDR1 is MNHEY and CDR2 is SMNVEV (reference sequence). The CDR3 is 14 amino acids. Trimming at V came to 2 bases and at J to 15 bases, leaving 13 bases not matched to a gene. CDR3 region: CASSLRASGMSPFF. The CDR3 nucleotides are TGTGCCAGCAGTTTACGAGCTAGCGGCATGTCCCCGTTCTTC.

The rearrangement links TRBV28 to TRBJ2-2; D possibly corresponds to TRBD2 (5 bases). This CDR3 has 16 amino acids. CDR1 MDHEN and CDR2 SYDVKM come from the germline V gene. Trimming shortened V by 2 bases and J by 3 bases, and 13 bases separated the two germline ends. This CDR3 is CASSLISSGHTGELFF. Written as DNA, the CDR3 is TGTGCCAGCAGTTTAATTTCCAGCGGCCACACCGGGGAGCTGTTTTTT.

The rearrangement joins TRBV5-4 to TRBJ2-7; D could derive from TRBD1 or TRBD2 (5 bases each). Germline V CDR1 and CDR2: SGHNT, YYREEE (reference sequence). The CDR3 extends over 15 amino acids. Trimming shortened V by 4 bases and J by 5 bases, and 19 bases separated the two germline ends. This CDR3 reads CASSPRDGNINEQYF. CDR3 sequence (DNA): TGTGCCAGCAGCCCTCGGGACGGTAACATCAACGAGCAGTACTTC.

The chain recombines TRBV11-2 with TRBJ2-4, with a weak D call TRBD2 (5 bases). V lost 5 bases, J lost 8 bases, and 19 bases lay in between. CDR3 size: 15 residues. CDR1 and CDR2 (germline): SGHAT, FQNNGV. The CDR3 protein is CASSVIGEGRDIQYF. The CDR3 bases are TGTGCCAGCAGCGTCATAGGAGAGGGTCGGGACATTCAGTACTTC.

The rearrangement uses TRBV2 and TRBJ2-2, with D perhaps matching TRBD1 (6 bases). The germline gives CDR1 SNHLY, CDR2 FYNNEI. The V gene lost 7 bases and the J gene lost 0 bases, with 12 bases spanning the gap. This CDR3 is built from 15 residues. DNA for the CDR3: TGTGCCAGCACCCTGGACAGTGCGAACACCGGGGAGCTGTTTTTT. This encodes CASTLDSANTGELFF.

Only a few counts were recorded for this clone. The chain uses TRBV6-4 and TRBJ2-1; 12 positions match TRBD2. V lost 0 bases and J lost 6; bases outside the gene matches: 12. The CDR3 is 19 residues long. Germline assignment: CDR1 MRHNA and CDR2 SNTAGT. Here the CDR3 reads CASSDSFPSLAGGFNEQFF. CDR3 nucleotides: TGTGCCAGCAGTGACTCTTTCCCCTCTCTAGCGGGAGGGTTCAATGAGCAGTTCTTC.

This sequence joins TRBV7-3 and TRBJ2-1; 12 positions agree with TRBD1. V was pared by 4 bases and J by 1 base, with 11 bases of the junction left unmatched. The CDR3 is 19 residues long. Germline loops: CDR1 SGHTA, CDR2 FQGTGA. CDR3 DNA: TGTGCCAGCAGCTCGCCCCGGGACAGGGGGCTACTGTCCTACAATGAGCAGTTCTTC. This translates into CASSSPRDRGLLSYNEQFF.

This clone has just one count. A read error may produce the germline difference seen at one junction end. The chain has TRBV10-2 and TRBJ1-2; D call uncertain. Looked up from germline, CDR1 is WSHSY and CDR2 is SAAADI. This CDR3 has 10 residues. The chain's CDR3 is CAIGMGGYTF. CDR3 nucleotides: TGTGCCATCGGCATGGGGGGCTACACCTTC.

The CDR3 DNA is TGTGCCAGCAGTTTAGCAGACTTTGCAGAGCAGTACTTC. It translates to CASSLADFAEQYF. The J gene is TRBJ2-7, the V gene TRBV28; D gene uncertain. The CDR3 totals 13 residues. Germline values: CDR1 MDHEN, CDR2 SYDVKM. V lost 2 bases and J 7 bases, leaving 12 bases between the germline ends.

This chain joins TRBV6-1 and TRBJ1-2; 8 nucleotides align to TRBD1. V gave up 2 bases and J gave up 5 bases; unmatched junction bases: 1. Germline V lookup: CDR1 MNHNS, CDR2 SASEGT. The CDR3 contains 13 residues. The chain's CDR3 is CASSETGGYGYTF. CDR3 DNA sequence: TGTGCCAGCAGTGAAACAGGGGGATATGGCTACACCTTC.

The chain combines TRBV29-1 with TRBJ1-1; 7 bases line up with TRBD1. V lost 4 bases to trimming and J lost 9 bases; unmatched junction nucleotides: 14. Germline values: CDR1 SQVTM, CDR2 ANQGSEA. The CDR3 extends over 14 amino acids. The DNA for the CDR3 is TGCAGCGTTGCCTTCCAGTGGGGAGGGGGCAAAGCTTTCTTT. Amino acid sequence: CSVAFQWGGGKAFF.

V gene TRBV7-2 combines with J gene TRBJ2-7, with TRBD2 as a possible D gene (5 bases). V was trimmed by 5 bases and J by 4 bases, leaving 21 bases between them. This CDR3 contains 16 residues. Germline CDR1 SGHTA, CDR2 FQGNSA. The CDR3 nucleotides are TGTGCCAGCAGCCAGTCCATCGGGGAGACCAATTACGAGCAGTACTTC. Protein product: CASSQSIGETNYEQYF.

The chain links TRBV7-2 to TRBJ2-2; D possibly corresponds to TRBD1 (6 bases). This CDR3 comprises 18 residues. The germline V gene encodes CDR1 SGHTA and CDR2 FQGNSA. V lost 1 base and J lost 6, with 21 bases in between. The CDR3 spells CASSLGGSGRGSAGELFF. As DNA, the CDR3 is TGTGCCAGCAGCTTAGGAGGGTCGGGCAGGGGTTCGGCCGGGGAGCTGTTTTTT.

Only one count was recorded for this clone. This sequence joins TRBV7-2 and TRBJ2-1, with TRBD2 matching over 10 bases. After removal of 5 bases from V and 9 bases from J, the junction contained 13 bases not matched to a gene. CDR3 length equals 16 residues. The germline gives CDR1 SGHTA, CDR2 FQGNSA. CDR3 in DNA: TGTGCCAGCAGCCTTACAGCGGGAGGGCCATTAATTGAGCAGTTCTTC. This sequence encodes CASSLTAGGPLIEQFF.

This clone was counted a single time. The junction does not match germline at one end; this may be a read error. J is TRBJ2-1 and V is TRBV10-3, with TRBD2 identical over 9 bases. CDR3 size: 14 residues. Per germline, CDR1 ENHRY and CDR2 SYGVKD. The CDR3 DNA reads TGTGCCATCAGTGAGACCGCATCCGGACTAGCGAATCTCTTC. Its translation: CAISETASGLANLF.

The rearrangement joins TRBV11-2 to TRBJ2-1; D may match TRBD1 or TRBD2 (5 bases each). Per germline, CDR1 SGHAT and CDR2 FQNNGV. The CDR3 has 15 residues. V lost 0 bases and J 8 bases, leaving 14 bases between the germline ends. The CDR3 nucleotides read TGTGCCAGCAGCTTAGAGGGACGGGAAGTCGATGAGCAGTTCTTC. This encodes CASSLEGREVDEQFF.

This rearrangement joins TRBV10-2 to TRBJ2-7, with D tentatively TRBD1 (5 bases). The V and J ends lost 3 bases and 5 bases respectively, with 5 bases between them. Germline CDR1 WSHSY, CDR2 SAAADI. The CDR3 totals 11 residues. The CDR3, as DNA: TGCGCCAGCAGTGACAGGGACGAGCAGTACTTC. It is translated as CASSDRDEQYF.

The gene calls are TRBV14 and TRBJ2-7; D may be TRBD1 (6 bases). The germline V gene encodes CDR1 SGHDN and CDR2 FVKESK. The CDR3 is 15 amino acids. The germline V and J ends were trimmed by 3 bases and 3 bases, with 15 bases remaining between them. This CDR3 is CASSHKGHWGYEQYF. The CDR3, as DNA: TGTGCCAGCAGCCATAAGGGACATTGGGGCTACGAGCAGTACTTC.

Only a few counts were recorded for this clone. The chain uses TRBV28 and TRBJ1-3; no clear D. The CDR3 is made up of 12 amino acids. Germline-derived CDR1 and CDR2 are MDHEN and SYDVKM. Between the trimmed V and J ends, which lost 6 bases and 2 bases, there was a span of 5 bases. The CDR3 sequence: CASRSPGNTIYF. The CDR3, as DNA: TGTGCCAGCAGGAGTCCTGGAAACACCATATATTTT.

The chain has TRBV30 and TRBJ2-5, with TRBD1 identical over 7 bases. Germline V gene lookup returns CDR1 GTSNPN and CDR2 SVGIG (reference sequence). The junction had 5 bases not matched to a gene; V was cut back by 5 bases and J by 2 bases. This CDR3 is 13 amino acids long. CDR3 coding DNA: TGTGCCTGGGGCCGGGACAGACAAGAGACCCAGTACTTC. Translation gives CAWGRDRQETQYF.

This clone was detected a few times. As DNA, the CDR3 is TGTGCCAGCAGTCCCGGGGGGGGTCCGGATCAGCCCCAGCATTTT. It translates to CASSPGGGPDQPQHF. The gene calls are TRBV28 and TRBJ1-5; D might be TRBD1 (5 bases). Per the germline V gene, CDR1 is MDHEN and CDR2 is SYDVKM. The CDR3 consists of 15 residues. Between the trimmed V and J ends, which lost 5 bases and 5 bases, there was a span of 16 bases. Based on the CDR3 plus reference TRBV28 and TRBJ1-5, the full variable domain is DVKVTQSSRYLVKRTGEKVFLECVQDMDHENMFWYRQDPGLGLRLIYFSYDVKMKEKGDIPEGYSVSREKKERFSLILESASTNQTSMYLCASSPGGGPDQPQHFGDGTRLSIL.

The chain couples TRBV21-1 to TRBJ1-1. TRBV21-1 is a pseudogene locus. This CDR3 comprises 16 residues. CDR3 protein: CASSKQRRPWWTEAFF. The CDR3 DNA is TGTGCCAGCAGCAAACAGAGGAGGCCGTGGTGGACTGAAGCTTTCTTT.

DNA of the CDR3: TGTGCCAGCAGTATCTATCCGGCCCGCACAGATACGCAGTATTTT. This translates into CASSIYPARTDTQYF. The chain has TRBV6-4 and TRBJ2-3, with no clear D. The ends were cut back, 5 bases at V and 1 base at J, with 13 bases in the middle. The CDR3 has 15 residues. Germline CDR1 and CDR2: MRHNA and SNTAGT.

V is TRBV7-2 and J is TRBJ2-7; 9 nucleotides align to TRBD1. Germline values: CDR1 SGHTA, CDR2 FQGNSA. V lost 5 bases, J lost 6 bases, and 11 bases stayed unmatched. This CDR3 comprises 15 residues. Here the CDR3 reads CASSATGGGPSEQYF. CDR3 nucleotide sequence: TGTGCCAGCAGCGCGACAGGGGGAGGACCGTCCGAGCAGTACTTC.

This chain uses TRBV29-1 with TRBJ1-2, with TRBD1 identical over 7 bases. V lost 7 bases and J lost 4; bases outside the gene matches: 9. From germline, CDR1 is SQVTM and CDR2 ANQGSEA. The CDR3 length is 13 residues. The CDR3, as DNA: TGCAGCGCTTACAGGGAGGGGGCCTATGGCTACACCTTC. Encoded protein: CSAYREGAYGYTF.

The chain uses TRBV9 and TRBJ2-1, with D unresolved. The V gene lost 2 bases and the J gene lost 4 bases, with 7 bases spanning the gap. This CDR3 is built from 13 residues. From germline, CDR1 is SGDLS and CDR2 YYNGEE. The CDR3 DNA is TGTGCCAGCAGCGTCAGGCCTTACAATGAGCAGTTCTTC. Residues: CASSVRPYNEQFF.

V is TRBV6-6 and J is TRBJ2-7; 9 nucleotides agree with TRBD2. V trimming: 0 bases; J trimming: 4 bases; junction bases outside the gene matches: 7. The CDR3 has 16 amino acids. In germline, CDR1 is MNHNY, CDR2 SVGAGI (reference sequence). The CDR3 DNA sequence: TGTGCCAGCAGTTACTCGCCTAGCGGGAACAAATACGAGCAGTACTTC. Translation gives CASSYSPSGNKYEQYF.

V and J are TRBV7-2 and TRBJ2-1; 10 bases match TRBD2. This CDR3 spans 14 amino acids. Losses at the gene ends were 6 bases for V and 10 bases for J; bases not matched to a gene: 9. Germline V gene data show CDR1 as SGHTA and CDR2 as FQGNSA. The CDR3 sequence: CASSRLAGGGEQFF. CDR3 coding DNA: TGTGCCAGCAGTCGACTAGCGGGTGGGGGGGAGCAGTTCTTC. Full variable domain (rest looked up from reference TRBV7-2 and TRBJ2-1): GAGVSQSPSNKVTEKGKDVELRCDPISGHTALYWYRQSLGQGLEFLIYFQGNSAPDKSGLPSDRFSAERTGGSVSTLTIQRTQQEDSAVYLCASSRLAGGGEQFFGPGTRLTVL.